The 17 T cell receptor beta chains below were found in one sample sequenced in a study of cytomegalovirus exposure and HLA in healthy donors. The PCR made use of 60 Vbeta and 13 Jbeta primers. Repertoires were generated with immunoSEQ multiplex PCR, while TCRdb's copy carries only in-frame clones and drops some. This sample yields about 150,000 clones, of which around four fifths are seen a single time; more than 4% belongs to the top ten. Sequencing was done on a sample of PBMCs. The source is a girl between 10 and 17 years old in good health and CMV-seropositive.

The chain couples TRBV5-1 to TRBJ2-2; the match to TRBD1 covers 9 bases. The CDR3 loop spans 16 amino acids. Germline CDR1 is SGHRS and CDR2 is YFSETQ. The ends lost 7 bases at V and 1 base at J; junction bases unmatched: 8. The CDR3 region has the DNA TGCGCCAGCCTCCCGGGGACAGGGATGAACACCGGGGAGCTGTTTTTT. Translating it yields CASLPGTGMNTGELFF. The full variable domain, in which reference TRBV5-1 and TRBJ2-2 provide the parts outside the CDR3, is KAGVTQTPRYLIKTRGQQVTLSCSPISGHRSVSWYQQTPGQGLQFLFEYFSETQRNKGNFPGRFSGRQFSNSRSEMNVSTLELGDSALYLCASLPGTGMNTGELFFGEGSRLTVL.

The V and J genes are TRBV6-5 and TRBJ2-7; D perhaps matches TRBD2 (6 bases). Trimming removed 2 bases from V and 2 bases from J, with 7 bases in between. The length of the CDR3 is 13 residues. Germline CDR1 MNHEY, CDR2 SVGAGI. CDR3: CASSYGGTYEQYF. The CDR3 nucleotides are TGTGCCAGCAGTTACGGCGGGACCTACGAGCAGTACTTC.

The chain has TRBV19 and TRBJ1-1; weak D call: TRBD1 (6 bases). CDR1 and CDR2 (germline): LNHDA, SQIVND (reference sequence). V was cut by 7 bases and J by 0 bases, with 12 bases left in between. CDR3 size: 14 residues. This chain's CDR3 is CASTHRVMNTEAFF. CDR3 nucleotides: TGTGCCAGTACCCACAGGGTCATGAACACTGAAGCTTTCTTT.

The V gene is TRBV7-9, the J gene TRBJ2-1; 8 positions agree with TRBD2. This CDR3 comprises 15 residues. The V gene's germline CDR1 is SEHNR and CDR2 FQNEAQ (reference sequence). Unmatched junction bases numbered 6, after V lost 1 base and J lost 7 bases. DNA for the CDR3: TGTGCCAGCAGCTTAGTAACTAGCGGACGTAATGAGCAGTTCTTC. It translates to CASSLVTSGRNEQFF. Full variable domain (missing parts from reference TRBV7-9 and TRBJ2-1): DTGVSQNPRHKITKRGQNVTFRCDPISEHNRLYWYRQTLGQGPEFLTYFQNEAQLEKSRLLSDRFSAERPKGSFSTLEIQRTEQGDSAMYLCASSLVTSGRNEQFFGPGTRLTVL.

In nucleotides, the CDR3 is TGTGCCAGCAGCTTAGACGGGGAGACCCAGTACTTC. Residues: CASSLDGETQYF. The chain joins TRBV7-6 to TRBJ2-5; D gene uncertain. Trimming stripped 1 base from V and 5 bases from J, with 5 bases between. Germline CDR1 and CDR2: SGHVS and FNYEAQ. The CDR3 runs 12 residues. Full variable domain (rest looked up from reference TRBV7-6 and TRBJ2-5): GAGVSQSPRYKVTKRGQDVALRCDPISGHVSLYWYRQALGQGPEFLTYFNYEAQQDKSGLPNDRFSAERPEGSISTLTIQRTEQRDSAMYRCASSLDGETQYFGPGTRLLVL.

The chain has TRBV6-5 and TRBJ2-3; 8 bases align to TRBD1. CDR1 and CDR2 from the germline V gene are MNHEY and SVGAGI. V lost 7 bases and J lost 2; bases outside the gene matches: 5. CDR3 length: 14 amino acids. The CDR3 loop reads CASTVTGDTDTQYF. The CDR3 nucleotides read TGTGCCAGCACAGTGACAGGGGACACAGATACGCAGTATTTT.

The chain joins TRBV6-4 to TRBJ1-1; 7 bases align to TRBD1. The CDR3 has 14 amino acids. The germline V gene encodes CDR1 MRHNA and CDR2 SNTAGT. Germline trimming cut 4 bases from V and 3 bases from J; bases unmatched to any gene: 5. In DNA, the CDR3 is TGTGCCAGCAGTGTTAGACAGGGCGACACTGAAGCTTTCTTT. Translated: CASSVRQGDTEAFF.

This chain links TRBV11-3 with TRBJ2-5; D gene uncertain. V was pared by 1 base and J by 2 bases, with 5 bases between. The CDR3 totals 13 residues. From germline, CDR1 is SGHNT and CDR2 YENEEA. The CDR3 bases are TGTGCCAGCAGCTTAGGACTTCAAGAGACCCAGTACTTC. This translates into CASSLGLQETQYF.

This chain joins TRBV15 and TRBJ1-2; 10 nucleotides line up with TRBD1. Looked up from germline, CDR1 is LNHNV and CDR2 is YYDKDF (reference sequence). CDR3 length equals 14 residues. Trimming cost V 0 bases and J 8 bases; bases outside gene matches: 3. CDR3 sequence reads: CATSRDGTGDGYTF. DNA of the CDR3: TGTGCCACCAGCAGAGATGGGACAGGGGACGGCTACACCTTC.

The rearrangement uses TRBV11-2 and TRBJ2-1; tentatively, D is TRBD2 (6 bases). Trimming left V 5 bases short and J 0 bases short, with 14 bases between. The CDR3 sequence is 16 residues long. Germline CDR1 is SGHAT and CDR2 is FQNNGV. The CDR3 DNA sequence: TGTGCCAGCAGCCATTACCGGGGGAGCTCCTACAATGAGCAGTTCTTC. This encodes CASSHYRGSSYNEQFF.

In its sample, this clone was seen a few times. As DNA, the CDR3 is TGTGCCAGCAGCGTAGATCCCCTAGCGGGGGGCTCCGAGCAGTACTTC. The encoded protein is CASSVDPLAGGSEQYF. The V call is TRBV9, the J call TRBJ2-5; 11 bases line up with TRBD2. The J call is in doubt because the DNA end fits TRBJ2-7 better. This CDR3 region has 16 residues. Germline V lookup: CDR1 SGDLS, CDR2 YYNGEE.

The V and J genes are TRBV6-1 and TRBJ1-2, with D perhaps TRBD1 (5 bases). V shed 1 base and J shed 7 bases, with 13 bases lying between them. The CDR3 consists of 14 residues. Germline V gene lookup returns CDR1 MNHNS and CDR2 SASEGT. CDR3 nucleotide sequence: TGTGCCAGCAGTGAAGACCAGGGCTCCGGTGGCTACACCTTC. Protein: CASSEDQGSGGYTF.

The genes are TRBV5-6 and TRBJ2-4; the D is unclear. CDR3 length equals 19 residues. CDR1 is SGHDT, CDR2 YYEEEE, per germline. The germline V and J ends were trimmed by 4 bases and 0 bases, with 23 bases remaining between them. The CDR3, as DNA: TGTGCCAGCAGCCCAAACTTCCCGACACGAGACGTAGCCAAAAACATTCAGTACTTC. Amino acids: CASSPNFPTRDVAKNIQYF.

The V gene is TRBV2, the J gene TRBJ2-1; 7 bases are a match to TRBD2. The CDR3 sequence is 13 residues long. Germline CDR1 and CDR2: SNHLY and FYNNEI. With V trimmed by 6 bases and J by 3 bases, 2 bases remained unmatched. CDR3 amino acids: CASRAGDYNEQFF. The CDR3 region has the DNA TGTGCCAGCAGGGCGGGGGACTACAATGAGCAGTTCTTC.

The chain carries TRBV6-1 and TRBJ1-2; the D gene is possibly TRBD1 (6 bases). Trimming stripped 2 bases from V and 8 bases from J, with 15 bases between. Germline CDR1 MNHNS, CDR2 SASEGT. The CDR3 spans 14 residues. CDR3 amino acids: CASSEPGEPRGYTF. In DNA form, the CDR3 reads TGTGCCAGCAGTGAACCAGGGGAGCCTCGGGGCTACACCTTC.

This clone was observed a handful of times. The chain links TRBV5-1 to TRBJ1-3, with TRBD1 identical over 10 bases. V dropped 5 bases and J dropped 1; count of bases not matched to a gene: 6. From germline, CDR1 is SGHRS and CDR2 YFSETQ. This CDR3 contains 16 residues. The CDR3, as DNA: TGCGCCAGCAGTCCCGGGACAGGGGTTTCTGGAAACACCATATATTTT. As protein: CASSPGTGVSGNTIYF.

The rearrangement uses TRBV10-2 and TRBJ2-2; a weak D match, TRBD1 (6 bases). Germline CDR1 WSHSY, CDR2 SAAADI. The CDR3 length is 13 residues. CDR3 loop: CVTTGLGTGELFF. DNA of the CDR3: TGCGTCACGACAGGCCTTGGGACCGGGGAGCTGTTTTTT.